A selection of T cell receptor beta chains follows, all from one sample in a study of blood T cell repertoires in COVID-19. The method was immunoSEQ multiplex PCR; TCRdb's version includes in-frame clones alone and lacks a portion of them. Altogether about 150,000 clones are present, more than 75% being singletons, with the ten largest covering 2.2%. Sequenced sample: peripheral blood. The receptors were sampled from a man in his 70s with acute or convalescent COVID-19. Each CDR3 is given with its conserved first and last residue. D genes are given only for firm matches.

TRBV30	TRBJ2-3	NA	CAWERTDTQYF
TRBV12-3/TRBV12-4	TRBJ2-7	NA	CASRETSSYEQYF
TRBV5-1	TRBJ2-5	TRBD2	CASSQLSGQETQYF
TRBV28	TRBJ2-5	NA	CASSGGLNLGETQYF
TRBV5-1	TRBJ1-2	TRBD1	CASSRQGSSNYGYTF
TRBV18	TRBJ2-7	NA	CASSPVGNYEQYF
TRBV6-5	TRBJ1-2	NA	CASSYMGALEGGYTF
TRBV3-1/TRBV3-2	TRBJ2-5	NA	CASSLSVGAQETQYF
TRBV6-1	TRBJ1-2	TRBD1	CASSEVRTGLGGYTF
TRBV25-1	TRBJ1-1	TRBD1	CASSEPSTGKEQAFF
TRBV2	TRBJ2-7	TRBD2	CASAREGTSYEQYF
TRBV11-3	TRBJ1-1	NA	CASSLGRGNTEAFF
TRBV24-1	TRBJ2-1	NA	CATEFGQGNEQFF
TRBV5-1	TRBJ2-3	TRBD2	CASSLLLADGDTQYF
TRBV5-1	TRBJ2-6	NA	CASTPYPGANVLTF
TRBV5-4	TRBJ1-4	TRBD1	CASSLTLNRGQEKLFF
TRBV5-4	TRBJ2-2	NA	CASSLPAIRGELFF